The present entry profiles one T cell receptor (beta chain) with its context. Its antigen remains unknown. Original processing notes: A distant-metastasis classifier for papillary thyroid cancer was built using CDR3 differences across clinicopathological groups. TCRdb re-analyzed the PCR reads through MiXCR. The V and J calls reflect TCRdb's pipeline rather than the authors' work. The sample lists about 10,000 clones; about 20% were seen once. This specimen comes from a study of metastatic and nonmetastatic thyroid tumors. As for the study in general: Across blood and tumor or nodule tissue, repertoires from malignant and benign thyroid patients were compared with one another. Study-level findings and limits: Across blood and tumor, TCR beta diversity in malignant thyroid tumors was reportedly significantly higher than in benign nodules.

Each patient went into thyroid surgery without having received any treatment. This CDR3 spans 13 amino acids. From germline, CDR1 is SQVTM and CDR2 ANQGSEA. The V gene lost 4 bases and the J gene lost 0 bases, with 6 bases spanning the gap. The chain carries TRBV29-1 and TRBJ2-2; D is ambiguous. Sequenced input: adjacent normal tissue. The clonotype originates from a female donor with papillary thyroid cancer or a benign thyroid nodule (not recorded which). Some clones in this sample may be carry-over from other donors' samples. The CDR3, as DNA: TGCAGCGTTGGGAGTTCGAACACCGGGGAGCTGTTTTTT. Its protein is CSVGSSNTGELFF.